This T cell receptor beta chain was captured by sequencing in a study of shared clonotypes between healthy human individuals. Study-level information: The donor group consisted of two women and three men, aged 18 to 49.

The germline gives CDR1 GTSNPN, CDR2 SVGIG (reference sequence). The CDR3 has 13 residues. V trimming: 7 bases; J trimming: 2 bases; junction bases outside the gene matches: 8. On this clone itself: The antigen is unknown.

Assay used: immunoSEQ multiplex PCR; TCRdb lists only in-frame clones, some missing. The data show over 700,000 clones, 55% to 80% seen once. Findings and limits, study-wide: It was the few donors that limited the genetic and exposure-history diversity represented. Larger estimated richness was generally recorded for naive subsets relative to memory subsets. The naive CD4 repertoires of a few donors were compared, and approximately 5% of clonotypes were shared.

The receptor was isolated from a woman aged 30 to 39 in good health. This chain joins TRBV30 and TRBJ2-7, with TRBD1 matching over 7 bases. Sequencing was performed on memory CD4+ T cells sorted from blood. Noted subset: CD45RA-negative fraction. The CDR3 DNA reads as TGTGCCTTGAGGCCGGGACAGACCTACGAGCAGTACTTC. Its protein is CALRPGQTYEQYF.